Presented here are 24 T cell receptor beta chains from one specimen sequenced in a study of blood T cell repertoires in COVID-19. TCRdb's copy holds only in-frame clones and misses some; the assay was immunoSEQ multiplex PCR. Of 150,000 to 200,000 clones in the sample, approximately 88% were seen once. The material sequenced was PBMCs or T cells enriched from blood (not recorded which). These receptors were taken from a man in his 70s who had been exposed to COVID-19.

The DNA of the CDR3 is TGTGCCAGCAGCTTGGGGAGTTTGAACACTGAAGCTTTCTTT. It yields the protein CASSLGSLNTEAFF. V and J are TRBV7-2 and TRBJ1-1; D remains ambiguous. Trimming removed 3 bases at V and 0 bases at J, with 8 bases between. Germline assignment: CDR1 SGHTA and CDR2 FQGNSA. The length of the CDR3 is 14 residues.

CDR3 sequence: CASSKGPLGRGFSQADTQYF. The DNA of the CDR3 is TGTGCCAGCAGCAAGGGTCCCTTGGGAAGGGGGTTTTCTCAAGCAGATACGCAGTATTTT. The chain carries TRBV21-1 and TRBJ2-3; the table assigns TRBD1, which was not confirmed against the DNA. TRBV21-1 is a pseudogene locus. The CDR3 spans 20 residues.

The chain couples TRBV10-3 to TRBJ1-2; TRBD1 agrees at 8 bases. Trimming cost V 4 bases and J 4 bases; bases outside gene matches: 5. Germline V gene data show CDR1 as ENHRY and CDR2 as SYGVKD. The CDR3 spans 14 residues. DNA for the CDR3: TGTGCCATCAGTGCGATGACAGGGGCCTATGGCTACACCTTC. Translated: CAISAMTGAYGYTF.

CDR3 sequence reads: CASSSQQGNTEAFF. DNA for the CDR3: TGTGCCAGCAGCTCCCAACAGGGGAACACTGAAGCTTTCTTT. The chain recombines TRBV11-2 with TRBJ1-1; weak D call: TRBD1 (6 bases). The CDR3 spans 14 residues. V shed 4 bases and J shed 1 base, with 10 bases lying between them. The germline V gene has CDR1 SGHAT and CDR2 FQNNGV.

The J gene is TRBJ2-2, the V gene TRBV4-1; D is perhaps TRBD1 (5 bases). Germline CDR1 is MGHRA and CDR2 is YSYEKL. CDR3 size: 14 residues. Trimming removed 1 base from V and 6 bases from J, with 9 bases in between. The CDR3 DNA reads as TGCGCCAGCAGCCAAGGGGGCTTCGCCGGGGAGCTGTTTTTT. This sequence encodes CASSQGGFAGELFF.

The gene calls are TRBV7-2 and TRBJ2-7; the match to TRBD1 covers 8 bases. This CDR3 region has 13 residues. Germline-derived CDR1 and CDR2 are SGHTA and FQGNSA. Trimming removed 5 bases from V and 3 bases from J; junction bases left unmatched: 3. This CDR3 is CASSRDRNYEQYF. CDR3 DNA sequence: TGTGCCAGCAGCAGGGACAGGAACTACGAGCAGTACTTC.

This sequence joins TRBV28 and TRBJ2-1; 8 bases line up with TRBD2. The CDR3 contains 17 residues. The V gene's germline CDR1 is MDHEN and CDR2 SYDVKM. The V gene end was trimmed by 3 bases and the J gene end by 10 bases; junction bases not matched to a gene: 17. CDR3 coding DNA: TGTGCCAGCAGTTTGATAGTGGGACTAGAGACGATTGGAGAGCAGTTCTTC. Amino acid sequence: CASSLIVGLETIGEQFF.

The chain employs TRBV9 and TRBJ2-2; 7 nucleotides match TRBD1. CDR1 is SGDLS, CDR2 YYNGEE, per germline. The CDR3 covers 17 residues. Germline trimming cut 6 bases from V and 0 bases from J; bases unmatched to any gene: 11. The CDR3 region is CASTTEWGTANTGELFF. DNA for the CDR3: TGTGCCAGCACCACCGAGTGGGGGACAGCGAACACCGGGGAGCTGTTTTTT.

V and J are TRBV7-2 and TRBJ1-1; 8 bases are a match to TRBD1. V trimming: 4 bases; J trimming: 4 bases; junction bases outside the gene matches: 5. The CDR3 has 14 residues. Germline-derived CDR1 and CDR2 are SGHTA and FQGNSA. Here the CDR3 DNA reads TGTGCCAGCAGCTCACCAGGGGGCCTCACTGAAGCTTTCTTT. Its protein product is CASSSPGGLTEAFF.

The chain employs TRBV9 and TRBJ2-5; D possibly corresponds to TRBD1 (5 bases). In germline, CDR1 is SGDLS, CDR2 YYNGEE. This CDR3 spans 15 amino acids. V lost 4 bases to trimming and J lost 5 bases, with 18 bases between them. DNA of the CDR3: TGTGCCAGCAGCCTTAGTGGGGCCTTGGTGGAGACCCAGTACTTC. It translates to CASSLSGALVETQYF.

V gene TRBV4-1 combines with J gene TRBJ2-5; TRBD2 aligns across 8 bases. J lost 5 bases, V lost 1 base, and 12 bases had no gene match. The CDR3 totals 17 residues. Germline V gene data show CDR1 as MGHRA and CDR2 as YSYEKL. This CDR3 reads CASSQGLSGGPRETQYF. In nucleotides, the CDR3 is TGCGCCAGCAGCCAAGGGTTGTCGGGAGGGCCCCGGGAGACCCAGTACTTC.

V and J are TRBV5-8 and TRBJ2-3, with 8 positions matching TRBD1. The CDR3 is made up of 18 amino acids. Trimming removed 2 bases from V and 6 bases from J; junction bases left unmatched: 17. CDR1 is SGHTS, CDR2 YDEGEE, per germline. CDR3 sequence: CASSLIVRGRDEPDTQYF. In DNA form, the CDR3 reads TGTGCCAGCAGCTTAATAGTCAGGGGGCGAGACGAGCCGGATACGCAGTATTTT.

The rearrangement links TRBV7-9 to TRBJ2-3, with TRBD2 matching over 10 bases. V trimming: 2 bases; J trimming: 3 bases; junction bases outside the gene matches: 8. This CDR3 comprises 17 residues. The germline V gene has CDR1 SEHNR and CDR2 FQNEAQ (reference sequence). DNA of the CDR3: TGTGCCAGCAGCTTACCAGCGGGGGGGTCCTATACAGATACGCAGTATTTT. It specifies CASSLPAGGSYTDTQYF.

The chain employs TRBV6-5 and TRBJ1-2; TRBD1 matches at 8 bases. The CDR3 runs 14 residues. Per germline, CDR1 MNHEY and CDR2 SVGAGI. V lost 6 bases, J lost 4 bases, and 7 bases stayed unmatched. CDR3 DNA sequence: TGTGCCAGCAGCGAGACAGGGGCGTCCTATGGCTACACCTTC. Amino acids: CASSETGASYGYTF.

The chain carries TRBV10-2 and TRBJ1-5; 7 bases line up with TRBD1. The V gene end was trimmed by 0 bases and the J gene end by 6 bases; junction bases not matched to a gene: 5. The CDR3 runs to 15 residues. The germline V gene encodes CDR1 WSHSY and CDR2 SAAADI. The CDR3 DNA reads TGCGCCAGCAGTGAGTCGGGACAGCGCTTTCAGCCCCAGCATTTT. It is translated as CASSESGQRFQPQHF.

This clone was detected once. CDR3 sequence: CATSDPRTGGNEQYF. CDR3 nucleotides: TGTGCCACCAGTGATCCCAGGACAGGGGGGAACGAGCAGTACTTC. This chain connects TRBV24-1 to TRBJ2-7; 10 bases map to TRBD1. This CDR3 region has 15 residues. Germline values: CDR1 KGHDR, CDR2 SFDVKD. J was trimmed by 5 bases and V by 3 bases; bases with no gene match: 6.

CDR3 in DNA: TGTGCCAGCAGCACCGGACAGGGGGTATACTATGGCTACACCTTC. Protein product: CASSTGQGVYYGYTF. V usage is TRBV11-2 and J usage is TRBJ1-2; the match to TRBD1 covers 10 bases. Unmatched junction bases numbered 6, after V lost 5 bases and J lost 3 bases. The length of the CDR3 is 15 residues. The V gene's germline CDR1 is SGHAT and CDR2 FQNNGV.

The V gene is TRBV29-1, the J gene TRBJ2-1; 8 bases match TRBD2. The CDR3 runs to 14 residues. V gave up 3 bases and J gave up 4 bases; unmatched junction bases: 5. Germline V gives CDR1 SQVTM, CDR2 ANQGSEA. The DNA for the CDR3 is TGCAGCGTTGATTTGCGGGAGGTATACAATGAGCAGTTCTTC. Translated: CSVDLREVYNEQFF.

V and J are TRBV3-1 (or the pseudogene TRBV3-2) and TRBJ1-3; the match to TRBD1 covers 10 bases. CDR1 is LGHDT, CDR2 YNNKEL, per germline (reference sequence). V shed 7 bases and J 0 bases; nucleotides not matched to a gene: 15. The CDR3 has 19 residues. The CDR3 nucleotides read TGTGCCAGCACCCGAGGGGCACCGGGACAGGGGATCTCTGGAAACACCATATATTTT. It is translated as CASTRGAPGQGISGNTIYF.

This sequence joins TRBV7-2 and TRBJ2-2; 12 nucleotides line up with TRBD2. V trimming: 6 bases; J trimming: 2 bases; junction bases outside the gene matches: 1. Germline V CDR1 and CDR2: SGHTA, FQGNSA. The CDR3 runs to 15 residues. The CDR3 region is CASRTSGRNTGELFF. The CDR3 coding sequence is TGTGCCAGCAGGACTAGCGGGAGAAACACCGGGGAGCTGTTTTTT.

This chain joins TRBV2 and TRBJ2-5, with 10 bases lining up with TRBD2. The V and J ends lost 6 bases and 5 bases, in that order; junction bases with no gene match: 9. The CDR3 is 15 amino acids. The germline V gene has CDR1 SNHLY and CDR2 FYNNEI. CDR3 residues: CASREIAGGRETQYF. As DNA, the CDR3 is TGTGCCAGCAGGGAGATAGCGGGGGGCCGGGAGACCCAGTACTTC.

The chain couples TRBV19 to TRBJ1-5, with TRBD1 identical over 8 bases. Trimming removed 5 bases from V and 5 bases from J; junction bases left unmatched: 5. CDR3 length: 14 amino acids. Germline CDR1 reads LNHDA; CDR2 reads SQIVND (reference sequence). The chain's CDR3 is CASSFRQGYQPQHF. The CDR3 DNA follows: TGTGCCAGTAGTTTCCGACAGGGGTATCAGCCCCAGCATTTT.

V is TRBV27 and J is TRBJ1-1; D gene uncertain. Per the germline V gene, CDR1 is MNHEY and CDR2 is SMNVEV (reference sequence). This CDR3 comprises 14 residues. Trimming took 8 bases from V and 0 from J, leaving 13 bases between them. DNA of the CDR3: TGTGCCAGCGCGGATTTTAGGATGAACACTGAAGCTTTCTTT. Its protein is CASADFRMNTEAFF.

The J gene is TRBJ1-2, the V gene TRBV28, with D possibly TRBD1 on 6 matching bases. Germline V gives CDR1 MDHEN, CDR2 SYDVKM. The length of the CDR3 is 17 residues. V shed 4 bases and J shed 3 bases, with 21 bases lying between them. Written as DNA, the CDR3 is TGTGCCAGCAGTTCTCAGGCCGGGGGGGCGCGGGACTATGGCTACACCTTC. This codes for CASSSQAGGARDYGYTF.